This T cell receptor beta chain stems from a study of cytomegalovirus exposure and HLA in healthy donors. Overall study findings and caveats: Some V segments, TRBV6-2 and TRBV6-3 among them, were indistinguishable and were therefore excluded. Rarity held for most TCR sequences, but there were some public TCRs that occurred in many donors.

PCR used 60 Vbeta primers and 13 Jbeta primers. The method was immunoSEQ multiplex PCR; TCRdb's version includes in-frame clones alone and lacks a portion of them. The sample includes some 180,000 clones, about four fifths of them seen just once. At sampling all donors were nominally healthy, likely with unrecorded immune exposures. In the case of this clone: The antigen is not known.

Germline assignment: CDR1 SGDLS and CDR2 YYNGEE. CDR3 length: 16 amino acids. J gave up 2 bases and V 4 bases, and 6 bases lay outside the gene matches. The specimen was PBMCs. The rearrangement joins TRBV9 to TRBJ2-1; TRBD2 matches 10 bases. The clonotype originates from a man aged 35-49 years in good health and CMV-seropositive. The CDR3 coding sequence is TGTGCCAGCAGCCCCCTAGCGGGAGACGCCTACAATGAGCAGTTCTTC. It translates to CASSPLAGDAYNEQFF. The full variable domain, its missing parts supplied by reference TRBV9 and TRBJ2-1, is DSGVTQTPKHLITATGQRVTLRCSPRSGDLSVYWYQQSLDQGLQFLIQYYNGEERAKGNILERFSAQQFPDLHSELNLSSLELGDSALYFCASSPLAGDAYNEQFFGPGTRLTVL.